This TCR beta chain was identified during a study of graft-versus-host responses after intestinal transplantation. About the research overall: After anti-thymocyte globulin induction, recipients took tacrolimus and steroids for approximately 3 years.

Concerning this clone: Its antigen is as yet unknown.

V shed 0 bases and J 9 bases; nucleotides not matched to a gene: 10. The CDR3 sequence is 16 residues long. Looked up from germline, CDR1 is SEHNR and CDR2 is FQNEAQ (reference sequence). Libraries were prepared by immunoSEQ multiplex PCR; TCRdb keeps only in-frame clonotypes and omits some of them. The data hold about 96,000 clones, with roughly 92% observed a single time. The sequences come from unstimulated CD4+ T cells sorted from spleen or lymph node cells, collected before intestinal transplant. The chain joins TRBV7-9 to TRBJ1-5, with 8 positions matching TRBD1. The origin of this receptor is a human donor who received an intestinal transplant. CDR3 sequence reads: CASSLAGGGQGGPQHF. The DNA of the CDR3 is TGTGCCAGCAGCTTAGCGGGGGGTGGACAGGGTGGGCCCCAGCATTTT.